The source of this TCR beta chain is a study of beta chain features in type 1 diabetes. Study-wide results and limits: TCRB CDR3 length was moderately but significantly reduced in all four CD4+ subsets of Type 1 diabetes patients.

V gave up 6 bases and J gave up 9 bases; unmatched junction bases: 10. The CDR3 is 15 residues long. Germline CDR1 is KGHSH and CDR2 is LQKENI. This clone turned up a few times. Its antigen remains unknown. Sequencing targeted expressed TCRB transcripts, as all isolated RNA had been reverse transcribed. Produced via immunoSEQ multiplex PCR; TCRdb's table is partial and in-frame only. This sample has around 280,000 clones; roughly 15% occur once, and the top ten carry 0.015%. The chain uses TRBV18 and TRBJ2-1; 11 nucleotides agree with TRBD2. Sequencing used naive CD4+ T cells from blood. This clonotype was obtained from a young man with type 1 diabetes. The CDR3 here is CASSPSGGPSGEQFF. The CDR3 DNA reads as TGTGCCAGCTCTCCTAGCGGGGGGCCATCGGGTGAGCAGTTCTTC. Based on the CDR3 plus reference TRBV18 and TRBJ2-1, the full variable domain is NAGVMQNPRHLVRRRGQEARLRCSPMKGHSHVYWYRQLPEEGLKFMVYLQKENIIDESGMPKERFSAEFPKEGPSILRIQQVVRGDSAAYFCASSPSGGPSGEQFFGPGTRLTVL.